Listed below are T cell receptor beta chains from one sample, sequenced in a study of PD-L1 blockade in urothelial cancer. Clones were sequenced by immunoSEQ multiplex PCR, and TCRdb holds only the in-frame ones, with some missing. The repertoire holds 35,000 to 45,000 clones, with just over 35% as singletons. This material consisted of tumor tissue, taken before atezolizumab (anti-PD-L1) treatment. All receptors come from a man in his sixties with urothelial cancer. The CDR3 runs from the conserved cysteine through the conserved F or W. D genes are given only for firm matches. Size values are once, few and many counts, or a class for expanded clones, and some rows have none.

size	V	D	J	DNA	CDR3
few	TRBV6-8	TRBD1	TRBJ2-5	TGTGCCATCAGTGGGGGACAGCAAGAGACCCAGTACTTC	CAISGGQQETQYF
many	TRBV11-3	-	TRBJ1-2	TGTGCCAGCAGCTTAGATCGGCGGGTGAGCTATGGCTACACCTTC	CASSLDRRVSYGYTF
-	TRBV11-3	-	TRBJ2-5	TGTGCCAGCAGCTTAAGTTTTCCGGGGCGGCAGACAAAAGAGACCCAGTACTTC	CASSLSFPGRQTKETQYF
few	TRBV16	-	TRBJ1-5	TGTGCCAGCAGCCAATTTAGTCCAGGGAGGCAGCCCCAGCATTTT	CASSQFSPGRQPQHF
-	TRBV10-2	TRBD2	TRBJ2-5	TGCGCCAGCAGAATAGCGGGAGGTGGGGAGACCCAGTACTTC	CASRIAGGGETQYF
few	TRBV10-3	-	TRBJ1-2	TGTGCCATCAGTGTGAAGGTTAACTATGGCTACACCTTC	CAISVKVNYGYTF
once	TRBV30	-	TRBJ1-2	TGTGCCTGGAGCGAGGGCCGTAACTATGGCTACACCTTC	CAWSEGRNYGYTF
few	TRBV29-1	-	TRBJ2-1	TGCAGCGTCCCCCCGTCCGGTTACAATGAGCAGTTCTTC	CSVPPSGYNEQFF
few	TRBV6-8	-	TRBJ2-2	TGTGCCAGCAGTCAAGCTAGGGACACCGGGGAGCTGTTTTTT	CASSQARDTGELFF
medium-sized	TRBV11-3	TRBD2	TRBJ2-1	TGTGCCAGCAGCTTAGAGACTAGCGGTTCTGAGCAGTTCTTC	CASSLETSGSEQFF
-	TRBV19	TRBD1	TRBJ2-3	TGTGCCAGTAGTATTAGGGACAGGGGTCAAGATACGCAGTATTTT	CASSIRDRGQDTQYF
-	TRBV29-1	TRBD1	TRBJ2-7	TGCAGCGCAGGACAGGATCCAACCTACGAGCAGTACTTC	CSAGQDPTYEQYF
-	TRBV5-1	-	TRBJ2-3	TGCGCCAGCAGCCTGGAACAGGGCGTCACAGATACGCAGTATTTT	CASSLEQGVTDTQYF
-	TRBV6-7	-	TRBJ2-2	TGTGCCAGCAGTTCGAACGGGGAGCTGTTTTTT	CASSSNGELFF
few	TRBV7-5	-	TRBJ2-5	TGTGCAAGTCGTCCTGTCCAAACCCGCGGAGAGACCCAGTACTTC	CASRPVQTRGETQYF
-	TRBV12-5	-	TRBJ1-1	TGTGCCAGCAAAGGTCAAGGGATGGGGGCCACTGAAGCTTTCTTT	CASKGQGMGATEAFF
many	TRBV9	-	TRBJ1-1	TGTGCCAGCAGCGTAGGCGCAGGCCAGAACACTGAAGCTTTCTTT	CASSVGAGQNTEAFF
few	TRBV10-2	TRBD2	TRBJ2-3	TGCGCCAGCATGAGTACCGGGACTAGCGGGAGGGCTGGCACAGATACGCAGTATTTT	CASMSTGTSGRAGTDTQYF
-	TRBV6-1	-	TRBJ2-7	TGTGCCAGCAGTGAAGCGTGGAGGGGAACCCACGAGCAGTACTTC	CASSEAWRGTHEQYF
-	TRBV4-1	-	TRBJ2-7	TGCGCCAGCAGCCAATTCGAGAATACCTACGAGCAGTACTTC	CASSQFENTYEQYF
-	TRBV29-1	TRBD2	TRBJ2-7	TGCAGCGCCGGGACTAGCGGGAGCAGTTGGGGGTCCTACGAGCAGTACTTC	CSAGTSGSSWGSYEQYF
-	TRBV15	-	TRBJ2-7	TGTGCCACCAGCAGAGATCAGGGGGACTCCTCCTACGAGCAGTACTTC	CATSRDQGDSSYEQYF
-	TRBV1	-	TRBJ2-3	TGCGCCAGCAGCCAGCCGGACAGGGTAAAAGATACGCAGTATTTT	CASSQPDRVKDTQYF
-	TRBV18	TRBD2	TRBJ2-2	TGTGCCAGCTCACTGGGACTAGCGGCGGACACCGGGGAGCTGTTTTTT	CASSLGLAADTGELFF
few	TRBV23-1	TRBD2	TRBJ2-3	TGCGCCAGCAGCCAAGAATGGGCTAGCGGGAGGTTTACAGATACGCAGTATTTT	CASSQEWASGRFTDTQYF
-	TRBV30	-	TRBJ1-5	TGTGCCTGGAGCTCGGGGGGCGGAGGTCAGCCCCAGCATTTT	CAWSSGGGGQPQHF
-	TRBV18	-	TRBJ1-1	TGTGCCAGCTCATTCGGGACCCCGAGGGATGAAGCTTTCTTT	CASSFGTPRDEAFF
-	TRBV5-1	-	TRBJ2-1	TGCGCCAGCAGCTTGGTGTGGGGGGCTCAGGATGAGCAGTTCTTC	CASSLVWGAQDEQFF
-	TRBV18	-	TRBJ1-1	TGTGCCAGCTTACCGAGGGAGGGCAACACTGAAGCTTTCTTT	CASLPREGNTEAFF
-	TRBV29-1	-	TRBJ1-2	TGCAGCGTAATTCATAGGGGGAGGTATGGCTACACCTTC	CSVIHRGRYGYTF
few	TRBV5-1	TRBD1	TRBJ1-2	TGCGCCAGCAGCACCGGACAGGGAGTCCCAGGGGGCTACACCTTC	CASSTGQGVPGGYTF
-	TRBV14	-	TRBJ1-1	TGTGCCAGCAGCCAAGGGGGTAGTCTGGCAGCTTTCTTT	CASSQGGSLAAFF
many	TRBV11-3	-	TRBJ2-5	TGTGCCAGCAGCTTAATGGCAGGGTCGGGAGAGACCCAGTACTTC	CASSLMAGSGETQYF
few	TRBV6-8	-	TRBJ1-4	TGTGCCAGCAGTAGGGCCTCTAATGAAAAACTGTTTTTT	CASSRASNEKLFF
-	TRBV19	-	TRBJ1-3	TGTGCCAGTAGTATGGGCAGCTATGGAAACACCATATATTTT	CASSMGSYGNTIYF
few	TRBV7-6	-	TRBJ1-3	TGTGCCAGCAGCTTGGGTGCGGGGACACAGAGCTCTGGAAACACCATATATTTT	CASSLGAGTQSSGNTIYF
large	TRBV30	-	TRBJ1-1	TGTGCCTGGAGGGCAGAGGCTGAAGCTTTCTTT	CAWRAEAEAFF
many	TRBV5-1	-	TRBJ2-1	TGCGCCAGCAGCTTGTCAGGGAATGACTACAATGAGCAGTTCTTC	CASSLSGNDYNEQFF
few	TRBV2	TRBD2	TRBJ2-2	TGTGCCAGCAGTGGGACTAGCGGGAGCCCCGGGGAGCTGTTTTTT	CASSGTSGSPGELFF
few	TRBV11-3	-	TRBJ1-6	TGTGCCAGCAGTTGGGGGAGCCATAATTCACCCCTCCACTTT	CASSWGSHNSPLHF
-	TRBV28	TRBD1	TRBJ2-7	TGTGCCAGCATCAGGGACAGGGGCTCCTACGAGCAGTACTTC	CASIRDRGSYEQYF
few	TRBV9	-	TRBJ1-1	TGTGCCAGCAGCCAACAGGGTGGGGAGAGAACTGAAGCTTTCTTT	CASSQQGGERTEAFF
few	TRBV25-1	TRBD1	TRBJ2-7	TGTGCCAGCACCGGACAGGTGACCTACGAGCAGTACTTC	CASTGQVTYEQYF
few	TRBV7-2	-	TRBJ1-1	TGTGCCAGCAGCTTCAGGGCCGGCTCTGAAGCTTTCTTT	CASSFRAGSEAFF
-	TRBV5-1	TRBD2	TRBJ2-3	TGCGCCAGCAGCTTGGTAGGACTAGCGGGGGTAGATACGCAGTATTTT	CASSLVGLAGVDTQYF
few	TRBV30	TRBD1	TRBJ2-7	TGTGCCTGGGGCCTAAGTAGCCAGGGGGCCCACGAGCAGTACTTC	CAWGLSSQGAHEQYF
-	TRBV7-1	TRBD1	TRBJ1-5	TGTGCCAGCAGCTTAACAGGGGGTAACAATCAGCCCCAGCATTTT	CASSLTGGNNQPQHF
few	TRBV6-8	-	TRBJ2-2	TGTGCCAGCAGTAAACAGGGTGCCGGGGAGCTGTTTTTT	CASSKQGAGELFF
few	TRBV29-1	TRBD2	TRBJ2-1	TGCAGCGTTGAAGGAGGGAATAGCGGGTACAATGAGCAGTTCTTC	CSVEGGNSGYNEQFF
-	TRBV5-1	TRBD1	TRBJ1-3	TGCGCCAGCAGCCTCGCGGGACAGAGCTCTGGAAACACCATATATTTT	CASSLAGQSSGNTIYF
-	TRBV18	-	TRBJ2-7	TGTGCCAGCTCAGTCTTTAGCTCCTACGAGCAGTACTTC	CASSVFSSYEQYF
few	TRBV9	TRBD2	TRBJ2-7	TGTGCCAGCAGCGTCGCTAGCGGGAGGGCCTTTTCTAGCGAGCAGTACTTC	CASSVASGRAFSSEQYF
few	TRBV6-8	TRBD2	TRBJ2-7	TGTGCCAGCAGTTTCCTAGCGGGAGGTCCCGACTTC	CASSFLAGGPDF
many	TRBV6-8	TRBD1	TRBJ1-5	TGTGCCAGCAGTCGCACCGGGACAGGGAATCAGCCCCAGCATTTT	CASSRTGTGNQPQHF
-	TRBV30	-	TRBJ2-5	TGTGCCTGGAGTAGCCCTGGCCTAGAGACCCAGTACTTC	CAWSSPGLETQYF
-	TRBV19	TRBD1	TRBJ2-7	TGTGCCAGTAGTATCCCAGGGGGAGTCTACGAGCAGTACTTC	CASSIPGGVYEQYF